The clone carrying this T cell receptor beta chain was recorded a few times. Its antigen is as yet unknown. This sample stems from a study of response to subunit inactivated influenza vaccine. TCRdb redid the calling of the RT-PCR reads with MiXCR, one entry per CDR3 protein. Of about 520,000 distinct CDR3 sequences listed, 9.5% to 13% are singletons. V lost 3 bases, J lost 9 bases, and 8 bases stayed unmatched. The CDR3 contains 15 residues. Germline loops: CDR1 SNHLY, CDR2 FYNNEI. Study outcomes and limitations: Authors suggested that a seasonal influenza vaccination recruits few new T cells each time.

The specimen was PBMCs from blood, collected 40 to 50 days after vaccination. This rearrangement joins TRBV2 to TRBJ2-1; 10 bases align to TRBD2. The clonotype comes from a man over 45 who received an inactivated influenza vaccine. CDR3 sequence (DNA): TGTGCCAGCAGTGAGGTGTCTAGCGGGAGACCTGAGCAGTTCTTC. Its protein product is CASSEVSSGRPEQFF.